A selection of T cell receptor beta chains follows, all from one sample in a study of cytotoxic CD8 clonotypes in ibrutinib-treated CLL. Libraries were prepared by immunoSEQ multiplex PCR; TCRdb keeps only in-frame clonotypes and omits some of them. The table shows 250,000 to 350,000 clones, with roughly four fifths occurring only once. The sequences come from PBMCs, collected at disease progression, from a patient treated with ibrutinib. These receptors all come from a human donor with chronic lymphocytic leukemia. Each CDR3 is given without its conserved first and last residue.

>TRBV19
ASSGHYSNQPQH
>TRBV7-3
ASSASGSGANVLT
>TRBV28
ASNKGPSLQETQY
>TRBV6-5
ASSYSAFILYEQY
>TRBV6-1
ASIESPATYEQY
>TRBV7-9
ASSRRAEAF
>TRBV29-1
SVEDPEGFYEQY
>TRBV6-6
ASSYRAVSNQPQH
>TRBV6-5
ATESLNTGELF
>TRBV6-1
ASSPGRAYEQY
>TRBV6-5
ASSPDRANTEAF
>TRBV4-3
ASSQRTEGGGELF
>TRBV4-1
ASSQATAGAYEQY
>TRBV9
ASSVNPQGGNTEAF
>TRBV29-1
SVPRELSTDTQY
>TRBV6-1
ASSEGLGRETQY
>TRBV9
ASSVGIQETQY
>TRBV2
ASSEARGAPGELF
>TRBV7-9
ASSSARPTEHFNYGYT
>TRBV5-6
ASSLAVGPAADYGYT
>TRBV4-3
ASSGINSYNEQF
>TRBV27
ASSHLRQGGYEQY
>TRBV7-3
ASRNRGDTGELF
>TRBV5-5
ASSLLALLPGELF
>TRBV29-1
SVEKIGPLGYGYT
>TRBV9
ASSVVKGQGLNKQF
>TRBV27
ASSLQGEDEAF
>TRBV18
ASSPQGVYGYT
>TRBV11-2
ASRYNTGFNEKLF
>TRBV7-9
ASSLEQGAEKLF
>TRBV11-2
ASSWGPGAYEQY
>TRBV6-4
ASSQGAANYGYT